The 18 T cell receptor beta chains reported below all come from one sample, sequenced in a study of identical twins. TCRdb analysed the 5' RACE reads with MiXCR anew, one entry per CDR3 protein. This table holds about 330,000 distinct CDR3 sequences, about 12% found once. The sample was also linked to a second study, of yellow fever vaccine responses in identical twins.

Sample: CD8+ T cells sorted from blood. The receptors stem from a woman younger than 30 in good health.

This clonotype showed up just a few times. V usage is TRBV5-1 and J usage is TRBJ2-1, with TRBD2 as a possible D gene (6 bases). This CDR3 is 13 amino acids long. CDR1 and CDR2 from the germline V gene are SGHRS and YFSETQ. V lost 4 bases and J lost 4, with 9 bases in between. The DNA for the CDR3 is TGCGCCAGCAGCGGGACTGAATACAATGAGCAGTTCTTC. Translation: CASSGTEYNEQFF. The variable domain in full, with the rest retrieved from reference TRBV5-1 and TRBJ2-1, is KAGVTQTPRYLIKTRGQQVTLSCSPISGHRSVSWYQQTPGQGLQFLFEYFSETQRNKGNFPGRFSGRQFSNSRSEMNVSTLELGDSALYLCASSGTEYNEQFFGPGTRLTVL.

This clonotype occurred a few times. The chain joins TRBV11-2 to TRBJ2-1, with 9 bases fitting TRBD2. Trimming took 1 base from V and 5 from J; bases not matched to a gene: 9. There are 17 residues in the CDR3. CDR1 and CDR2 (germline): SGHAT, FQNNGV. The CDR3 reads CASSLGRGGRRNNEQFF. Written as DNA, the CDR3 is TGTGCCAGCAGCTTAGGGCGGGGGGGCAGGCGAAACAATGAGCAGTTCTTC.

This clonotype turned up a few times. A read error may account for a junction end that differs from germline. The chain employs TRBV29-1 and TRBJ1-2; 7 bases align to TRBD1. This CDR3 has 17 amino acids. From germline, CDR1 is SQVTM and CDR2 ANQGSEA. As DNA, the CDR3 is TGCAGCGTTGAAGGCCCGGGACAGTTAGGGTCTATCTATGACTACACCTTC. Protein sequence: CSVEGPGQLGSIYDYTF.

The rearrangement uses TRBV12-3 or TRBV12-4 and TRBJ2-1; 10 bases are shared with TRBD2. This CDR3 has 17 amino acids. Germline trimming cut 1 base from V and 0 bases from J; bases unmatched to any gene: 3. CDR3 DNA sequence: TGTGCCAGCAGTTTAGGGACTAGCGGCTCCTCCTACAATGAGCAGTTCTTC. As protein: CASSLGTSGSSYNEQFF.

There are a few counts of this clonotype. The chain recombines TRBV4-1 with TRBJ2-2, with TRBD1 matching 10 bases. V lost 4 bases to trimming and J lost 6 bases; unmatched junction nucleotides: 8. The CDR3 contains 16 residues. From germline, CDR1 is MGHRA and CDR2 YSYEKL. Written as DNA, the CDR3 is TGCGCCAGCAGCCCCTCCGGGACAGGGGCCGCCGGGGAGCTGTTTTTT. Protein: CASSPSGTGAAGELFF.

This clonotype was counted many times. The chain carries TRBV20-1 and TRBJ2-7; 9 bases line up with TRBD2. The CDR3 has 14 residues. Unmatched junction bases numbered 1, after V lost 1 base and J lost 0 bases. In germline, CDR1 is DFQATT, CDR2 SNEGSKA (reference sequence). CDR3 DNA: TGCAGTGCTAGAGGCGGGAGGGTCTCCTACGAGCAGTACTTC. As protein: CSARGGRVSYEQYF.

The rearrangement uses TRBV24-1 and TRBJ2-3; D is unresolved. The V gene's germline CDR1 is KGHDR and CDR2 SFDVKD. V was trimmed by 0 bases and J by 3 bases, leaving 15 bases between them. This CDR3 spans 17 amino acids. In nucleotides, the CDR3 is TGTGCCACCAGTGATTTGCCCCAGACGGGTCAGACAGATACGCAGTATTTT. It encodes CATSDLPQTGQTDTQYF.

This chain connects TRBV5-1 to TRBJ2-2; 10 nucleotides line up with TRBD1. CDR1 is SGHRS, CDR2 YFSETQ, per germline. This CDR3 is 15 amino acids long. The V gene end was trimmed by 4 bases and the J gene end by 4 bases; junction bases not matched to a gene: 4. DNA for the CDR3: TGCGCCAGCAGCACCCGGACAGGGGGCACCGGGGAGCTGTTTTTT. Amino acid sequence: CASSTRTGGTGELFF.

This clonotype was counted a few times. This chain connects TRBV15 to TRBJ2-1; 11 bases are shared with TRBD1. The CDR3 has 14 residues. Germline V gene lookup returns CDR1 LNHNV and CDR2 YYDKDF (reference sequence). The junction had 6 bases not matched to a gene; V was cut back by 4 bases and J by 10 bases. The CDR3 protein is CATSTGTGGWEQFF. CDR3 bases: TGTGCCACCAGCACCGGGACAGGGGGATGGGAGCAGTTCTTC.

The chain uses TRBV2 and TRBJ2-2, with TRBD2 identical over 9 bases. This CDR3 contains 16 residues. Per germline, CDR1 SNHLY and CDR2 FYNNEI. V was clipped by 4 bases and J by 5 bases; unmatched bases: 8. The CDR3 protein is CASSGVAGVDTGELFF. The CDR3 DNA reads as TGTGCCAGCAGTGGAGTAGCGGGAGTAGATACCGGGGAGCTGTTTTTT.

This clonotype has only a few counts. This chain links TRBV20-1 with TRBJ2-7, with D maybe TRBD2 (5 bases). The V gene lost 2 bases and the J gene lost 2 bases, with 10 bases spanning the gap. CDR1 and CDR2 (germline): DFQATT, SNEGSKA (reference sequence). This CDR3 is built from 13 residues. DNA for the CDR3: TGCAGTGCTAGATCTAGCTTAACCTACGAGCAGTACTTC. Residues: CSARSSLTYEQYF.

This clonotype has at least ten counts. This rearrangement joins TRBV12-3 or TRBV12-4 to TRBJ2-1, with 9 bases lining up with TRBD1. This CDR3 has 15 amino acids. V gave up 3 bases and J gave up 9 bases; unmatched junction bases: 9. This CDR3 is CASSLPGQGGIEQFF. CDR3 DNA: TGTGCCAGCAGTTTGCCGGGACAGGGAGGGATTGAGCAGTTCTTC.

This clonotype has just a few counts. The chain couples TRBV4-1 to TRBJ1-1; 8 bases map to TRBD1. After removal of 5 bases from V and 10 bases from J, the junction contained 15 bases not matched to a gene. This CDR3 is built from 15 residues. Germline assignment: CDR1 MGHRA and CDR2 YSYEKL. The CDR3 nucleotides read TGCGCCAGCAGCAACCGGACAGGGCCCGGGGTGATAGCTTTCTTT. Translation: CASSNRTGPGVIAFF.

In its sample, this clonotype was seen a few times. The DNA for the CDR3 is TGTGCCAGCAGTAACCCTCAGGGGCTACAGACCCAGTACTTC. Translated: CASSNPQGLQTQYF. V usage is TRBV28 and J usage is TRBJ2-5, with D possibly being TRBD1 (6 bases). V was trimmed by 5 bases and J by 6 bases, leaving 16 bases between them. This CDR3 has 14 residues. CDR1 and CDR2 (germline): MDHEN, SYDVKM. Variable domain in full (rest from reference TRBV28 and TRBJ2-5): DVKVTQSSRYLVKRTGEKVFLECVQDMDHENMFWYRQDPGLGLRLIYFSYDVKMKEKGDIPEGYSVSREKKERFSLILESASTNQTSMYLCASSNPQGLQTQYFGPGTRLLVL.

This clonotype was detected only a few times. The V and J genes are TRBV6-5 and TRBJ2-2; TRBD1 agrees at 7 bases. Germline CDR1 reads MNHEY; CDR2 reads SVGAGI. The J segment lost 3 bases and the V segment lost 4 bases, leaving 2 bases of the junction unmatched. This CDR3 has 14 amino acids. CDR3 sequence: CASSSGTDTGELFF. In DNA, the CDR3 is TGTGCCAGCAGTTCCGGGACAGACACCGGGGAGCTGTTTTTT.

This clonotype was recorded a few times. The J gene is TRBJ2-5, the V gene TRBV7-3; 9 bases are shared with TRBD1. CDR3 length: 16 residues. Losses at the gene ends were 5 bases for V and 5 bases for J; bases not matched to a gene: 12. The germline V gene has CDR1 SGHTA and CDR2 FQGTGA. Here the CDR3 DNA reads TGTGCCAGCAGCCCGAACCGGACAGGGGTTAGGGAGACCCAGTACTTC. It specifies CASSPNRTGVRETQYF.

V gene TRBV7-8 combines with J gene TRBJ1-1; D is unresolved. This CDR3 spans 15 amino acids. V was cut by 1 base and J by 0 bases, with 9 bases left in between. Looked up from germline, CDR1 is SGHVS and CDR2 is FQNEAQ. CDR3 in amino acids: CASSLGSSMNTEAFF. The DNA for the CDR3 is TGTGCCAGCAGCTTAGGGAGCTCTATGAACACTGAAGCTTTCTTT.

This clonotype has a handful of counts. The rearrangement links TRBV4-1 to TRBJ2-4; TRBD2 is a possible D gene (5 bases). The V and J ends lost 2 bases and 2 bases respectively, with 22 bases between them. Germline V gene lookup returns CDR1 MGHRA and CDR2 YSYEKL. The length of the CDR3 is 19 residues. The DNA of the CDR3 is TGCGCCAGCAGCCAAAGAACCACCGAGGGCTCCCCTCCCAAAAACATTCAGTACTTC. Its translation: CASSQRTTEGSPPKNIQYF.